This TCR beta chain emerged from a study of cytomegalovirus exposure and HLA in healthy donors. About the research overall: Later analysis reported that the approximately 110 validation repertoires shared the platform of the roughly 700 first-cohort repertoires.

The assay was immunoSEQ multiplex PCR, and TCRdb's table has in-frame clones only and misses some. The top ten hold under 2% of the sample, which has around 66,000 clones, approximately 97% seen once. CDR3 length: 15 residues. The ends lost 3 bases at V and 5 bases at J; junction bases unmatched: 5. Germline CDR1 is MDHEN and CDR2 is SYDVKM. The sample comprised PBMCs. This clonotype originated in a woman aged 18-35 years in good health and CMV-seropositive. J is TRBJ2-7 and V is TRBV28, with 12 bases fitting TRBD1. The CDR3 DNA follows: TGTGCCAGCAGTTTTCTCCGGGACAGGGGGCACGAGCAGTACTTC. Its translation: CASSFLRDRGHEQYF.